This T cell receptor (beta chain) stems from a study of blood T cell repertoires in COVID-19. A word on this clone: This sample also contains other DNA sequences that code for the same CDR3.

Sequencing was performed with immunoSEQ multiplex PCR; in TCRdb, only in-frame clones are kept and a portion is missing. The sample shows about 98,000 clones, around nine tenths of them seen only once. CDR1 LNHDA and CDR2 SQIVND come from the germline V gene (reference sequence). The CDR3 loop spans 14 amino acids. Between the trimmed V and J ends, which lost 2 bases and 7 bases, there was a span of 9 bases. V is TRBV19 and J is TRBJ1-6; D may be TRBD1 (5 bases). The source is a middle-aged man with active or convalescent COVID-19. The source material was peripheral blood. CDR3 protein: CASSIRDRNSPLHF. DNA for the CDR3: TGTGCCAGTAGTATAAGAGACAGAAATTCACCCCTCCACTTT.